The sequence of this T cell receptor beta chain was determined in a study of blood T cells in healthy people across ages. Study background: About one barcoded beta molecule per two T cells came from capture by template switching.

This clonotype was counted a few times. Antigen unknown. Study-wide results and limits: It was held that diversity estimates obtained from one million T cells represented underestimates.

Primed by a sample-barcoded 5' primer and a J-beta primer mix, a second PCR proceeded for 7 to 11 cycles. Researchers report that each sample yielded at least 3 million CDR3-containing paired-end reads. TCRdb called the 5' RACE reads again in MiXCR, with one record for every CDR3 protein. The table lists fewer than 2,000,000 distinct CDR3 sequences, approximately 40% of them singletons, with 20% to 25% in the top ten. The study drew donors from healthy Caucasian individuals in Russia aged about 6 to 95. J lost 5 bases, V lost 2 bases, and 10 bases had no gene match. The CDR3 runs 17 residues. Germline V gene sequence: CDR1 SGHTA, CDR2 FQGNSA.

Sequencing used blood. The TCR originated in a human donor in good health. The chain has TRBV7-2 and TRBJ2-3; TRBD2 matches 10 bases. In DNA form, the CDR3 reads TGTGCCAGCAGCTTACGGCGAGCGGGGGGGCAAGGAGATACGCAGTATTTT. Its protein product is CASSLRRAGGQGDTQYF.